The 26 T cell receptor beta chains listed next were all sequenced from one sample in a study of cytomegalovirus exposure and HLA in healthy donors. With 60 Vbeta and 13 Jbeta primers, the PCR was carried out. Assay: immunoSEQ multiplex PCR; the TCRdb copy retains only in-frame clones and omits some. The repertoire includes 110,000 to 150,000 clones, almost 85% of them detected once, and approximately 9.7% sits in the top ten. The specimen was PBMCs. The receptors were sampled from a woman aged 55-69 years in good health and CMV-seropositive.

V usage is TRBV29-1 and J usage is TRBJ2-1; the D gene is possibly TRBD2 (5 bases). This CDR3 spans 12 amino acids. Germline values: CDR1 SQVTM, CDR2 ANQGSEA. Trimming removed 2 bases from V and 9 bases from J, with 11 bases in between. The DNA of the CDR3 is TGCAGCGTTGAAAGAGCTAGCTTTGAGCAGTTCTTC. It encodes CSVERASFEQFF.

This clone was detected only a few times. This sequence joins TRBV9 and TRBJ2-1; maybe TRBD1 (5 bases). The CDR3 totals 15 residues. In germline, CDR1 is SGDLS, CDR2 YYNGEE. V lost 2 bases and J 6 bases, leaving 15 bases between the germline ends. CDR3 sequence reads: CASSVGPVRGNEQFF. The CDR3 DNA follows: TGTGCCAGCAGCGTGGGGCCGGTAAGGGGCAATGAGCAGTTCTTC.

The chain combines TRBV6-5 with TRBJ2-1; 8 bases agree with TRBD2. With V trimmed by 4 bases and J by 2 bases, 7 bases remained unmatched. This CDR3 has 16 residues. Germline CDR1 reads MNHEY; CDR2 reads SVGAGI. CDR3 residues: CASSSRLAFAYNEQFF. Written as DNA, the CDR3 is TGTGCCAGCAGTTCGCGACTAGCGTTCGCCTACAATGAGCAGTTCTTC.

The chain employs TRBV30 and TRBJ2-5, with D possibly matching TRBD1 (5 bases). V shed 5 bases and J shed 1 base, with 14 bases lying between them. From germline, CDR1 is GTSNPN and CDR2 SVGIG (reference sequence). CDR3 size: 14 residues. In DNA form, the CDR3 reads TGTGCCTGGTCTGCCAGGGCCCGCCAAGAGACCCAGTACTTC. As protein: CAWSARARQETQYF.

The J gene is TRBJ2-7, the V gene TRBV10-3; D is unclear. Trimming removed 3 bases at V and 0 bases at J, with 6 bases between. CDR3 size: 13 residues. CDR1 is ENHRY, CDR2 SYGVKD, per germline. CDR3 region: CAISEPYSYEQYF. The CDR3 DNA follows: TGTGCCATCAGTGAACCCTACTCCTACGAGCAGTACTTC.

This sequence joins TRBV19 and TRBJ2-2; D is perhaps TRBD1 (7 bases). Germline V gene lookup returns CDR1 LNHDA and CDR2 SQIVND (reference sequence). The V gene lost 4 bases and the J gene lost 4 bases, with 16 bases spanning the gap. The CDR3 extends over 16 amino acids. This CDR3 reads CASSTRTGLITGELFF. For the CDR3, the DNA is TGTGCCAGTAGTACCAGGACAGGACTAATCACCGGGGAGCTGTTTTTT.

In this sample, this clone turned up a few times. CDR3 sequence: CASSSWTSRDEQFF. The CDR3, as DNA: TGTGCCAGCAGTTCATGGACTAGCAGGGATGAGCAGTTCTTC. The rearrangement uses TRBV7-6 and TRBJ2-1; 8 nucleotides match TRBD2. CDR1 and CDR2 from the germline V gene are SGHVS and FNYEAQ. The CDR3 is made up of 14 amino acids. V dropped 6 bases and J dropped 8; count of bases not matched to a gene: 9.

V is TRBV6-1 and J is TRBJ2-5, with D possibly matching TRBD2 (6 bases). The J call is in doubt because the DNA end fits TRBJ2-7 better. The CDR3 is made up of 15 amino acids. Germline CDR1 MNHNS, CDR2 SASEGT. The CDR3 DNA reads TGTGCCAGCAGTGAAGCTCCTAGCGATTACTACGAGCAGTACTTC. It yields the protein CASSEAPSDYYEQYF.

This clone showed up just a few times. The gene calls are TRBV4-3 and TRBJ2-1, with D possibly being TRBD1 (5 bases). CDR3 length equals 14 residues. With 1 base removed from V and 2 bases from J, the gap between germline ends came to 6 bases. From germline, CDR1 is LGHNA and CDR2 YSLEER. The CDR3 region is CASSQAGTYNEQFF. The CDR3 bases are TGCGCCAGCAGCCAAGCAGGGACCTACAATGAGCAGTTCTTC.

The rearrangement links TRBV6-5 to TRBJ2-6; D not resolved. This CDR3 comprises 16 residues. The V end lost 2 bases, the J end lost 0 bases, and 8 bases lay between the germline ends. Germline CDR1 and CDR2: MNHEY and SVGAGI. CDR3 coding DNA: TGTGCCAGCAGTTACATGGCCAGCTCTGGGGCCAACGTCCTGACTTTC. It is translated as CASSYMASSGANVLTF.

This rearrangement joins TRBV14 to TRBJ2-3; D is possibly TRBD2 (6 bases). Germline CDR1 SGHDN, CDR2 FVKESK. V was clipped by 6 bases and J by 2 bases, with 12 bases between them. CDR3 length: 14 residues. Here the CDR3 reads CASRSGYNTDTQYF. CDR3 DNA sequence: TGTGCCAGCAGGAGCGGGTACAACACAGATACGCAGTATTTT.

This rearrangement joins TRBV30 to TRBJ1-6; 9 bases map to TRBD1. The CDR3 length is 15 residues. The germline gives CDR1 GTSNPN, CDR2 SVGIG (reference sequence). J gave up 3 bases and V 5 bases, and 5 bases lay outside the gene matches. CDR3 coding DNA: TGTGCCTGGTCCCGGGACAGGGACTATAATTCACCCCTCCACTTT. This encodes CAWSRDRDYNSPLHF.

The chain recombines TRBV6-5 with TRBJ2-7; 7 nucleotides line up with TRBD1. The CDR3 is 15 residues long. V shed 5 bases and J 4 bases; nucleotides not matched to a gene: 11. The germline CDR1 and CDR2 sequences are MNHEY and SVGAGI. CDR3: CASSNPGTASYEQYF. CDR3 DNA: TGTGCCAGCAGTAACCCCGGGACAGCGTCGTACGAGCAGTACTTC.

The chain is built from TRBV10-3 and TRBJ2-2; 7 bases are shared with TRBD2. The CDR3 has 18 amino acids. V lost 3 bases, J lost 1 base, and 11 bases stayed unmatched. Germline CDR1 is ENHRY and CDR2 is SYGVKD. CDR3 protein: CAISDTIAGLLNTGELFF. The CDR3 DNA sequence: TGTGCCATCAGTGATACGATAGCGGGCCTTTTGAACACCGGGGAGCTGTTTTTT.

J is TRBJ2-7 and V is TRBV7-9, with 8 positions matching TRBD1. From germline, CDR1 is SEHNR and CDR2 FQNEAQ (reference sequence). J gave up 2 bases and V 4 bases, and 7 bases lay outside the gene matches. The CDR3 is made up of 15 amino acids. DNA of the CDR3: TGTGCCAGCAGCTCCATACAGGGGGTGGCCTACGAGCAGTACTTC. It is translated as CASSSIQGVAYEQYF.

The chain is built from TRBV18 and TRBJ2-7; 13 positions match TRBD2. The J segment lost 2 bases and the V segment lost 3 bases, leaving 1 base of the junction unmatched. This CDR3 has 15 amino acids. Germline V gene lookup returns CDR1 KGHSH and CDR2 LQKENI. The CDR3 nucleotides are TGTGCCAGCTCACCGGGACTAGCGGGACCCTACGAGCAGTACTTC. Amino acids: CASSPGLAGPYEQYF.

The V gene is TRBV7-9, the J gene TRBJ2-1, with 9 bases identical to TRBD2. The CDR3 consists of 16 residues. With V trimmed by 1 base and J by 9 bases, 10 bases remained unmatched. Per germline, CDR1 SEHNR and CDR2 FQNEAQ (reference sequence). CDR3 region: CASSLGSGLAGVEQFF. The DNA of the CDR3 is TGTGCCAGCAGCTTAGGGTCGGGACTAGCAGGAGTTGAGCAGTTCTTC.

This chain joins TRBV5-4 and TRBJ2-7, with a weak D call TRBD1 (5 bases). V was shortened by 3 bases and J by 3 bases, with 10 bases between the two germline ends. Per germline, CDR1 SGHNT and CDR2 YYREEE (reference sequence). CDR3 length: 13 amino acids. The CDR3 here is CASSSQGNYEQYF. The CDR3, as DNA: TGTGCCAGCAGCTCCCAGGGAAACTACGAGCAGTACTTC.

The V and J genes are TRBV6-6 and TRBJ1-5; D possibly corresponds to TRBD1 (5 bases). Germline values: CDR1 MNHNY, CDR2 SVGAGI (reference sequence). The CDR3 sequence is 16 residues long. V was trimmed by 1 base and J by 1 base, leaving 11 bases between them. The CDR3 reads CASSYLAGLSNQPQHF. The CDR3 DNA follows: TGTGCCAGCAGTTACTTGGCAGGGTTAAGCAATCAGCCCCAGCATTTT.

The CDR3 nucleotides are TGTGCCAGCAGCCAAGCCTCGGGTTTTTCCTACGAGCAGTACTTC. The encoded protein is CASSQASGFSYEQYF. V gene TRBV14 combines with J gene TRBJ2-7; D remains ambiguous. Germline V gene lookup returns CDR1 SGHDN and CDR2 FVKESK. This CDR3 has 15 amino acids. The germline V and J ends were trimmed by 1 base and 1 base, with 11 bases remaining between them.

This clone occurred a few times. V is TRBV6-1 and J is TRBJ1-1; 7 positions agree with TRBD1. The CDR3 spans 17 residues. Germline V gene data show CDR1 as MNHNS and CDR2 as SASEGT. V shed 2 bases and J 1 base; nucleotides not matched to a gene: 10. DNA for the CDR3: TGTGCCAGCAGTGAACCCCCGACAGGGATGGGGAACACTGAAGCTTTCTTT. Translating it yields CASSEPPTGMGNTEAFF.

The CDR3 DNA reads TGTGCCAGCAGGGGGGGGAGCAACACCGGGGAGCTGTTTTTT. It translates to CASRGGSNTGELFF. This chain connects TRBV28 to TRBJ2-2; 7 bases fit TRBD2. CDR1 and CDR2 from the germline V gene are MDHEN and SYDVKM. The CDR3 totals 14 residues. V trimming: 6 bases; J trimming: 2 bases; junction bases outside the gene matches: 3.

V usage is TRBV27 and J usage is TRBJ2-7, with a weak D call TRBD1 (6 bases). The CDR3 spans 14 residues. The germline gives CDR1 MNHEY, CDR2 SMNVEV (reference sequence). V shed 5 bases and J shed 5 bases, with 16 bases lying between them. The CDR3 region has the DNA TGTGCCAGCAGTCACCGGGACAACAAGCACGAGCAGTACTTC. Its translation is CASSHRDNKHEQYF.

The rearrangement uses TRBV19 and TRBJ2-1; the D gene is possibly TRBD2 (7 bases). Germline lookup yields CDR1 LNHDA and CDR2 SQIVND (reference sequence). V was trimmed by 5 bases and J by 9 bases, leaving 23 bases between them. The CDR3 length is 16 residues. The CDR3 is CASSLTGLGGSSEQFF. In DNA, the CDR3 is TGTGCCAGTAGTCTTACAGGGTTGGGCGGGAGCAGTGAGCAGTTCTTC.

On this clone: Because the CDR3 is missing its conserved closing phenylalanine or tryptophan, this is likely a read error. CDR3 sequence reads: CASILHEGYGYTL. CDR3 DNA: TGTGCCAGCATACTACACGAGGGATATGGCTACACCCTC. J is TRBJ1-2 and V is TRBV7-2; D remains unclear. The CDR3 runs to 13 residues. Trimming cost V 7 bases and J 5 bases, with 14 bases left between them. Germline V lookup: CDR1 SGHTA, CDR2 FQGNSA.

The V call is TRBV30, the J call TRBJ2-7, with D maybe TRBD2 (6 bases). The germline V gene has CDR1 GTSNPN and CDR2 SVGIG (reference sequence). This CDR3 is built from 14 residues. With 6 bases removed from V and 4 bases from J, the gap between germline ends came to 19 bases. The CDR3 loop is CACHQRQGGYEQYF. In DNA, the CDR3 is TGTGCCTGCCATCAACGGCAGGGAGGATACGAGCAGTACTTC.